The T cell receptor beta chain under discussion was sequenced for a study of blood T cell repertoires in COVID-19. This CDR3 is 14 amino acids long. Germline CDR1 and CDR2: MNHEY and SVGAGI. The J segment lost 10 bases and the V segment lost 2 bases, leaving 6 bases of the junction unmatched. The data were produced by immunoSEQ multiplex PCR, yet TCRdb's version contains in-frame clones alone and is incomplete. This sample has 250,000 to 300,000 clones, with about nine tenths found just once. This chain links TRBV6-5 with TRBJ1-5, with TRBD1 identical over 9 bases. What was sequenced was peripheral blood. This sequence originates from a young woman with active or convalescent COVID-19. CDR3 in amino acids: CASSYRTGASPQHF. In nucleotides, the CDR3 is TGTGCCAGCAGTTACCGGACAGGGGCGAGTCCCCAGCATTTT.